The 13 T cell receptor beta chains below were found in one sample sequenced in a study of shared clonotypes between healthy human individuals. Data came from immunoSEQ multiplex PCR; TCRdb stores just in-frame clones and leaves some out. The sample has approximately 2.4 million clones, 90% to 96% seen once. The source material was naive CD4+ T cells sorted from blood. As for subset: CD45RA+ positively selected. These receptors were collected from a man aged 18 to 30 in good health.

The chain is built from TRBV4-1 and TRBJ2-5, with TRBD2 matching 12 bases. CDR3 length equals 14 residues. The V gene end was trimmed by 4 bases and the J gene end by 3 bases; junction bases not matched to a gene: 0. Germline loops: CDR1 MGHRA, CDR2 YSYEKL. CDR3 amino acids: CASSRTSGEETQYF. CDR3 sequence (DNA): TGCGCCAGCAGCCGGACTAGCGGGGAAGAGACCCAGTACTTC.

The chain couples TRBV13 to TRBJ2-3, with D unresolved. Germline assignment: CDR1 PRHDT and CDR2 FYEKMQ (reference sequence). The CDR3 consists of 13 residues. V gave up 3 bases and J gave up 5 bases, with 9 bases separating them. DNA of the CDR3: TGTGCCAGCAGCTTTCGAGGTGGAGATACGCAGTATTTT. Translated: CASSFRGGDTQYF.

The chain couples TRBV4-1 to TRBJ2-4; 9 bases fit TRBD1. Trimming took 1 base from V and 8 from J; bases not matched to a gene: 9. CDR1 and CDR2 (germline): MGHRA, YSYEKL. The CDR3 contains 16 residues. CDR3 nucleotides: TGCGCCAGCAGCCAAGGATACCGGGACAGGGAACACATTCAGTACTTC. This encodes CASSQGYRDREHIQYF.

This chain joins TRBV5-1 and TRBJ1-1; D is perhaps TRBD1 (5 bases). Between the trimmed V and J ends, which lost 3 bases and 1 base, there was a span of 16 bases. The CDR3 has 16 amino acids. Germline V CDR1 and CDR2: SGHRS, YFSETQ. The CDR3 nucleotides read TGCGCCAGCAGCTCCCAGGGCAACTTAAGGAACACTGAAGCTTTCTTT. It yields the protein CASSSQGNLRNTEAFF.

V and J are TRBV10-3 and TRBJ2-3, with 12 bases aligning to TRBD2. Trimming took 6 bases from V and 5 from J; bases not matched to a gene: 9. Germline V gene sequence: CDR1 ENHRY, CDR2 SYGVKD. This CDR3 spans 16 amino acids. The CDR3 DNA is TGTGCCATCAGACTCGGGACTAGCGGGCCCGGAGATACGCAGTATTTT. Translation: CAIRLGTSGPGDTQYF.

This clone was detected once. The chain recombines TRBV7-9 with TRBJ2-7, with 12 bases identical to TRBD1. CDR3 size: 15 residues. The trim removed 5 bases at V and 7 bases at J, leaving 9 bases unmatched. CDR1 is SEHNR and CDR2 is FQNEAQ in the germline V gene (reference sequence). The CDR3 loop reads CASSGAGTGGGEQYF. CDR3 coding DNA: TGTGCCAGCAGCGGGGCCGGGACAGGGGGCGGAGAGCAGTACTTC.

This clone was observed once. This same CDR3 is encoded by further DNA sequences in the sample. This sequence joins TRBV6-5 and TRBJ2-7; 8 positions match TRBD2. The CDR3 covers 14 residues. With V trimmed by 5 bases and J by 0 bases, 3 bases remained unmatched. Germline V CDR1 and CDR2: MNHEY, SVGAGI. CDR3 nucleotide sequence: TGTGCCAGCAGTGGACTAGCCGGCTCCTACGAGCAGTACTTC. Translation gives CASSGLAGSYEQYF.

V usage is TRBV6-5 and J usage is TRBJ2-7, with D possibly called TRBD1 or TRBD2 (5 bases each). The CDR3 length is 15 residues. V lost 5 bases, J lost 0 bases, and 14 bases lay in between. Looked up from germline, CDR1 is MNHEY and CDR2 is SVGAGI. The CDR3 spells CASSPPGRNSYEQYF. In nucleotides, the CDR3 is TGTGCCAGCAGTCCGCCGGGACGGAACTCCTACGAGCAGTACTTC.

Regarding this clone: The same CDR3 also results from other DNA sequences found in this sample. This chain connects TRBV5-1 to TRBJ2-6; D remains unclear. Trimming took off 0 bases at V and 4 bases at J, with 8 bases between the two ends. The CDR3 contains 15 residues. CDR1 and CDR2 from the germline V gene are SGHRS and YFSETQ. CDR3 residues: CASSLGGSGANVLTF. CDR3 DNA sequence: TGCGCCAGCAGCTTGGGTGGATCCGGGGCCAACGTCCTGACTTTC.

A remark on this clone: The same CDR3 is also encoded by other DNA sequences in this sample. CDR3 bases: TGTGCCAGCAGCTTGCCCGGGAGTTACAATGAGCAGTTCTTC. It specifies CASSLPGSYNEQFF. This sequence joins TRBV5-4 and TRBJ2-1; possibly TRBD2 for D (6 bases). This CDR3 is built from 14 residues. The V end was cut by 1 base, the J end by 4 bases, with 9 bases between. CDR1 and CDR2 (germline): SGHNT, YYREEE (reference sequence).

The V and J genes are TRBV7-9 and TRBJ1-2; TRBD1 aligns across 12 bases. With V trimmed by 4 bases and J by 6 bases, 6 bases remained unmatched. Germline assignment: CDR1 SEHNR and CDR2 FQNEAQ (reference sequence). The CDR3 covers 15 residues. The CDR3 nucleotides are TGTGCCAGCAGCTATGCCGGGACAGGGGGCAATGGCTACACCTTC. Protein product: CASSYAGTGGNGYTF.

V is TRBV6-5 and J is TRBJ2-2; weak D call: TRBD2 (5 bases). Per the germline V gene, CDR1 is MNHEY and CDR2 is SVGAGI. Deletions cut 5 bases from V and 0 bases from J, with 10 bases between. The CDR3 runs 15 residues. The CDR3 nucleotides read TGTGCCAGCAGTCCCCGCGGGTCGAACACCGGGGAGCTGTTTTTT. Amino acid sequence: CASSPRGSNTGELFF.

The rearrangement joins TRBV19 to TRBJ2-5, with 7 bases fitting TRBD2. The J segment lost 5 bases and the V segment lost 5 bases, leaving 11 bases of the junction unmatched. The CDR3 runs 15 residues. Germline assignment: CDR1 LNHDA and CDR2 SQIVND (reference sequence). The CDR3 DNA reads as TGTGCCAGTAGTCCAGTTTCCGGGGGGTTGGAGACCCAGTACTTC. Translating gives CASSPVSGGLETQYF.